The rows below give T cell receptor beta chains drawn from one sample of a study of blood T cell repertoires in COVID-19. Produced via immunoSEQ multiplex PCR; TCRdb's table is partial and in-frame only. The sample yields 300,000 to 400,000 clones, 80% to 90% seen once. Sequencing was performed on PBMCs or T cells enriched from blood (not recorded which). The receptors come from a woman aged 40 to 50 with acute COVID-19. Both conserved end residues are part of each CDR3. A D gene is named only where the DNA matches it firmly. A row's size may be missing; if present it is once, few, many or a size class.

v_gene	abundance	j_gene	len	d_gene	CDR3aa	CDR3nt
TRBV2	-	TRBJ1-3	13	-	CASQGPSGNTIYF	TGTGCCAGCCAGGGTCCCTCTGGAAACACCATATATTTT
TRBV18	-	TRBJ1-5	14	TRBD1	CASSPQGAGQPQHF	TGTGCCAGCTCACCCCAGGGGGCTGGTCAGCCCCAGCATTTT
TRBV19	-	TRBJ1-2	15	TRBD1	CASSAPRTGRLGYTF	TGTGCCAGTAGTGCCCCGCGGACAGGGAGATTGGGCTACACCTTC
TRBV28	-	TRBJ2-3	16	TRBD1	CASSSLGTGGWDTQYF	TGTGCCAGCTCCTCTTTGGGGACAGGGGGGTGGGATACGCAGTATTTT
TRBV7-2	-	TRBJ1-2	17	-	CASSLARGQGYTYGYTF	TGTGCCAGCAGCTTAGCGAGGGGCCAGGGGTATACCTATGGCTACACCTTC
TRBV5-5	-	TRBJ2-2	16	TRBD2	CASSLGTSGVTGELFF	TGTGCCAGCAGCTTGGGGACTAGCGGGGTCACCGGGGAGCTGTTTTTT
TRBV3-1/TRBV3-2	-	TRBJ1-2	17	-	CASSQDIRTASRSGYTF	TGTGCCAGCAGCCAAGATATTCGGACAGCCTCCCGGAGTGGCTACACCTTC
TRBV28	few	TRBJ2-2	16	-	CASSLWGAANTGELFF	TGTGCCAGCAGTTTATGGGGGGCTGCGAACACCGGGGAGCTGTTTTTT
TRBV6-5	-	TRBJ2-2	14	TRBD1	CACAGQGNTGELFF	TGTGCCTGCGCCGGACAGGGGAACACCGGGGAGCTGTTTTTT
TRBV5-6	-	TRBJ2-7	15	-	CASSFKTEIVYEQYF	TGTGCCAGCAGCTTCAAAACAGAGATAGTCTACGAGCAGTACTTC
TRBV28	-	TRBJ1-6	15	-	CASSSLRKETRPLHF	TGTGCCAGCAGTTCACTGCGGAAGGAGACGAGGCCCCTCCACTTT
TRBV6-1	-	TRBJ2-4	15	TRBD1	CASSEAGTGLHIQYF	TGTGCCAGCAGTGAAGCAGGGACAGGGCTTCACATTCAGTACTTC
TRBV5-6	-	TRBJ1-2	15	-	CASSLVPSTIYGYTF	TGTGCCAGCAGCTTGGTACCCTCAACTATCTATGGCTACACCTTC
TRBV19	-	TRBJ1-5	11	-	CASSATGAQHF	TGTGCCAGTAGTGCAACGGGGGCCCAGCATTTT
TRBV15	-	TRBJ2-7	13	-	CATSRGVVYEQYF	TGTGCCACCAGCCGCGGAGTAGTCTACGAGCAGTACTTC
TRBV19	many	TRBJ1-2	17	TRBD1	CASNKQGIGESYYGYTF	TGTGCCAGTAACAAACAGGGGATCGGGGAGAGTTACTATGGCTACACCTTC
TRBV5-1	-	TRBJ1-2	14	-	CASSPDGGLDGYTF	TGCGCCAGCAGCCCCGACGGCGGGCTTGATGGCTACACCTTC
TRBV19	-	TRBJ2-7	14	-	CASSTLAGPYEQYF	TGTGCCAGTAGTACTCTCGCGGGGCCCTACGAGCAGTACTTC
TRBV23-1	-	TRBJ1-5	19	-	CASSPHMTGTERDNQPQHF	TGCGCCAGCAGTCCCCACATGACAGGAACCGAGAGGGACAATCAGCCCCAGCATTTT
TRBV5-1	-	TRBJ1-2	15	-	CASSLDHRKDYGYTF	TGCGCCAGCAGCTTAGACCACAGGAAAGACTATGGCTACACCTTC
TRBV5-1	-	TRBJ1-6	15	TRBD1	CASSPGTGDNSPLHF	TGCGCCAGCAGCCCGGGGACAGGGGATAATTCACCCCTCCACTTT
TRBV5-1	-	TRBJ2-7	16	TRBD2	CASSPGGTGQNYEQYF	TGCGCCAGCAGCCCGGGAGGGACGGGGCAAAATTACGAGCAGTACTTC
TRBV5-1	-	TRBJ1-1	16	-	CASSLRTIDLNTEAFF	TGCGCCAGCAGCTTGAGGACAATCGATTTAAACACTGAAGCTTTCTTT
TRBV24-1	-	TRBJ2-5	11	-	CATGVGETQYF	TGTGCCACAGGGGTGGGAGAGACCCAGTACTTC
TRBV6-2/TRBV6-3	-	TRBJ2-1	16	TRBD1	CASSPLDRRSYNEQFF	TGTGCCAGCAGTCCCTTGGACAGGCGCTCCTACAATGAGCAGTTCTTC
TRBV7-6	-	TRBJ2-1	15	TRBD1	CASSLGLGQGTEQFF	TGTGCCAGCAGCTTAGGGCTGGGACAGGGTACTGAGCAGTTCTTC
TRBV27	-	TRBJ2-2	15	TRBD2	CASTHNLRTSWELFF	TGTGCCAGCACTCACAACCTTAGGACTAGCTGGGAGCTGTTTTTT
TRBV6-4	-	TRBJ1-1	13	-	CARPGQGDTEAFF	TGTGCCAGACCTGGGCAGGGCGACACTGAAGCTTTCTTT